The subject of this entry is one T cell receptor beta chain. The CDR3 covers 15 residues. The germline V gene has CDR1 SGDLS and CDR2 YYNGEE. The V segment lost 6 bases and the J segment 1 base; nucleotides outside the gene matches: 6. This entry comes from a study of T cells in Graves' hyperthyroidism and ophthalmopathy. Researchers took RNA transcripts and amplified the TCR beta CDR3 regions from them. Primed by the HTBI set, a first-round RT-PCR was run on the TCR CDR3. TCRdb recomputed calls from the multiplex PCR reads with MiXCR, one row per CDR3 protein. The profile shows fewer than 900,000 distinct CDR3 sequences, 18% of them singletons.

This clonotype was obtained from a woman in her forties or fifties with Graves' hyperthyroidism that later progressed to Graves' ophthalmopathy. This chain connects TRBV9 to TRBJ2-3, with 9 bases lining up with TRBD1. Specimen: blood. CDR3 DNA: TGTGCCAGCACCTGGACAGGGGACGGCACAGATACGCAGTATTTT. Translated: CASTWTGDGTDTQYF.